This record concerns one TCR beta chain sequence. Its specificity is not known. PCR was performed using 60 Vbeta and 13 Jbeta primers. Here immunoSEQ multiplex PCR was the method, and the copy in TCRdb shows in-frame clones only, minus some. Among more than 150,000 clones listed, roughly 78% were seen once. This sample is part of a study of cytomegalovirus exposure and HLA in healthy donors. Findings of the study overall: Owing to their indistinguishability, certain V segments, notably TRBV6-2 and TRBV6-3, were excluded. The study recorded 164 TCR beta chains that were cytomegalovirus-associated. When the data were analyzed later, several of the most significant clusters appeared to be linked to common viral pathogens. Among immune exposure information, only CMV serostatus was available.

Trimming removed 5 bases from V and 4 bases from J; junction bases left unmatched: 5. Germline CDR1 is MNHEY and CDR2 is SVGAGI. CDR3 size: 14 residues. The specimen sequenced was PBMCs. This rearrangement joins TRBV6-5 to TRBJ1-2; 9 bases are shared with TRBD1. The sequence was collected from a woman in her twenties or thirties in good health and CMV-seronegative. The CDR3 DNA reads as TGTGCCAGCAGTCGCCCGGGACAGGGCTATGGCTACACCTTC. Its protein product is CASSRPGQGYGYTF.